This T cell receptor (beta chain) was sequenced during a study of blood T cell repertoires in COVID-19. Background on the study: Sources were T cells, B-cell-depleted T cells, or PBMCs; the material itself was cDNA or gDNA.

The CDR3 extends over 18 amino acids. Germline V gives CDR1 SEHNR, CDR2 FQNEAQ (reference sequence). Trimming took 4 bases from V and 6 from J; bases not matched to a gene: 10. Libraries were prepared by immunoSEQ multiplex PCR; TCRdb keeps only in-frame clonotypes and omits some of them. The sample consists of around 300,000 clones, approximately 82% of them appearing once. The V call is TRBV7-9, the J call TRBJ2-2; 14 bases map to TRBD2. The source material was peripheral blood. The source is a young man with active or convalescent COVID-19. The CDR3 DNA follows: TGTGCCAGCAGCTCGACTGCAAGACTAGCGGGAGGGGCCGGGGAGCTGTTTTTT. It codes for CASSSTARLAGGAGELFF.